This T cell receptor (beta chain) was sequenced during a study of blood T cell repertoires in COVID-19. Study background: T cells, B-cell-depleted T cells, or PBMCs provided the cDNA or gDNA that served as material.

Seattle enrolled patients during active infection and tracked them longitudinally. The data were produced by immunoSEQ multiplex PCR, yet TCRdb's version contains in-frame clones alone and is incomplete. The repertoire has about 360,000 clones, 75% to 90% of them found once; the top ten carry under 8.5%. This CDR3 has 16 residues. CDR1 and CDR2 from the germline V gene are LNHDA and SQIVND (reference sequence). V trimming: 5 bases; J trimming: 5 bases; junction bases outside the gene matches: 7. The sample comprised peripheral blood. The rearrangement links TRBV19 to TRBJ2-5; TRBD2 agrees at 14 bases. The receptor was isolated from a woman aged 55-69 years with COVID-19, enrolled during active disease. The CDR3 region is CASSPMTSGGAETQYF. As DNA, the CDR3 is TGTGCCAGTAGTCCGATGACTAGCGGGGGGGCGGAGACCCAGTACTTC. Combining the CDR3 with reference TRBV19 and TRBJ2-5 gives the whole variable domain DGGITQSPKYLFRKEGQNVTLSCEQNLNHDAMYWYRQDPGQGLRLIYYSQIVNDFQKGDIAEGYSVSREKKESFPLTVTSAQKNPTAFYLCASSPMTSGGAETQYFGPGTRLLVL.